The 23 T cell receptor beta chains reported below all come from one sample, sequenced in a study of cytomegalovirus exposure and HLA in healthy donors. The PCR used 60 Vbeta and 13 Jbeta primers. Clones were read by immunoSEQ multiplex PCR, and TCRdb kept only the in-frame ones, dropping some. The sample carries roughly 110,000 clones, roughly 82% recorded once. Material for sequencing was PBMCs. All receptors derive from a man aged 25 to 40 in good health and CMV-seropositive.

The count of this clone is one. The rearrangement uses TRBV5-4 and TRBJ1-1; 9 bases fit TRBD1. V shed 5 bases, J shed 3 bases, and the junction held 8 bases outside the gene matches. The CDR3 totals 15 residues. Germline loops: CDR1 SGHNT, CDR2 YYREEE (reference sequence). CDR3 sequence: CASRKNRDRDTEAFF. CDR3 nucleotide sequence: TGTGCCAGCAGAAAGAACCGGGACAGGGACACTGAAGCTTTCTTT.

The chain couples TRBV12-5 to TRBJ2-5, with TRBD1 identical over 9 bases. Germline CDR1 reads LGHNT; CDR2 reads FRNRAP. There are 13 residues in the CDR3. The V segment lost 7 bases and the J segment 5 bases; nucleotides outside the gene matches: 5. The CDR3 protein is CASDPDRGETQYF. The CDR3 coding sequence is TGTGCTAGTGACCCGGACAGGGGTGAGACCCAGTACTTC.

The chain employs TRBV18 and TRBJ1-1; 9 bases agree with TRBD1. The CDR3 contains 17 residues. Looked up from germline, CDR1 is KGHSH and CDR2 is LQKENI. V was clipped by 2 bases and J by 0 bases; unmatched bases: 7. CDR3: CASSPITGGTMNTEAFF. The DNA for the CDR3 is TGTGCCAGCTCACCAATAACAGGGGGCACTATGAACACTGAAGCTTTCTTT.

The gene calls are TRBV14 and TRBJ2-5; tentatively, D is TRBD1 (5 bases). Germline CDR1 reads SGHDN; CDR2 reads FVKESK. Trimming took off 1 base at V and 3 bases at J, with 12 bases between the two ends. The CDR3 consists of 15 residues. The CDR3 protein is CASSQGGLRKETQYF. DNA of the CDR3: TGTGCCAGCAGCCAAGGGGGCCTGCGAAAAGAGACCCAGTACTTC.

The chain links TRBV5-4 to TRBJ1-2; TRBD1 matches at 7 bases. CDR1 is SGHNT and CDR2 is YYREEE in the germline V gene (reference sequence). Losses at the gene ends were 3 bases for V and 2 bases for J; bases not matched to a gene: 1. There are 13 residues in the CDR3. This CDR3 is CASSSGQNYGYTF. The DNA for the CDR3 is TGTGCCAGCAGCTCGGGACAGAACTATGGCTACACCTTC. The variable domain in full, with the rest retrieved from reference TRBV5-4 and TRBJ1-2, is ETGVTQSPTHLIKTRGQQVTLRCSSQSGHNTVSWYQQALGQGPQFIFQYYREEENGRGNFPPRFSGLQFPNYSSELNVNALELDDSALYLCASSSGQNYGYTFGSGTRLTVV.

This clone has a handful of counts. The chain links TRBV4-1 to TRBJ1-5; D is unclear. The CDR3 loop spans 16 amino acids. Germline V gene sequence: CDR1 MGHRA, CDR2 YSYEKL. V lost 2 bases, J lost 2 bases, and 13 bases lay in between. The CDR3 DNA sequence: TGCGCCAGCAGCCAACAAGATACGGGAGGCAATCAGCCCCAGCATTTT. Translating it yields CASSQQDTGGNQPQHF.

The chain uses TRBV5-1 and TRBJ2-1; D is uncertain. V was clipped by 4 bases and J by 8 bases, with 10 bases between them. The germline CDR1 and CDR2 sequences are SGHRS and YFSETQ. CDR3 length: 12 amino acids. CDR3 nucleotides: TGCGCCAGCAGCCGAGAGAACTATGAGCAGTTCTTC. Protein sequence: CASSRENYEQFF.

This chain uses TRBV19 with TRBJ2-7; maybe TRBD1 (5 bases). The CDR3 length is 14 residues. The V end lost 6 bases, the J end lost 1 base, and 13 bases lay between the germline ends. Germline V CDR1 and CDR2: LNHDA, SQIVND (reference sequence). The CDR3 nucleotides are TGTGCCAGTAGAGGTCAGGGATCGTCCTACGAGCAGTACTTC. This sequence encodes CASRGQGSSYEQYF.

The chain employs TRBV19 and TRBJ1-5; 7 nucleotides match TRBD1. The CDR3 spans 15 residues. V gave up 5 bases and J gave up 3 bases; unmatched junction bases: 7. Per the germline V gene, CDR1 is LNHDA and CDR2 is SQIVND (reference sequence). CDR3 DNA sequence: TGTGCCAGTAGTCCCCGGGACAGAAACAATCAGCCCCAGCATTTT. Translated, it gives CASSPRDRNNQPQHF.

The V gene is TRBV5-5, the J gene TRBJ2-5; D might be TRBD2 (7 bases). The ends were cut back, 1 base at V and 4 bases at J, with 14 bases in the middle. This CDR3 has 15 amino acids. CDR1 SGHKS and CDR2 YYEKEE come from the germline V gene (reference sequence). The CDR3 is CASSLIGGGGETQYF. The CDR3 DNA reads TGTGCCAGCAGCTTGATCGGGGGCGGGGGAGAGACCCAGTACTTC. Looking up the rest from reference TRBV5-5 and TRBJ2-5 gives the full variable domain: DAGVTQSPTHLIKTRGQQVTLRCSPISGHKSVSWYQQVLGQGPQFIFQYYEKEERGRGNFPDRFSARQFPNYSSELNVNALLLGDSALYLCASSLIGGGGETQYFGPGTRLLVL.

The rearrangement uses TRBV27 and TRBJ1-4, with D tentatively TRBD1 (5 bases). V was shortened by 3 bases and J by 8 bases, with 13 bases between the two germline ends. CDR3 length: 14 residues. The germline CDR1 and CDR2 sequences are MNHEY and SMNVEV (reference sequence). CDR3 DNA sequence: TGTGCCAGCAGTTTGAGCAGGGTCGGCGAAAAACTGTTTTTT. It codes for CASSLSRVGEKLFF.

This chain joins TRBV6-1 and TRBJ2-1; 8 bases line up with TRBD1. The length of the CDR3 is 15 residues. J was trimmed by 14 bases and V by 4 bases; bases with no gene match: 16. The V gene's germline CDR1 is MNHNS and CDR2 SASEGT. DNA of the CDR3: TGTGCCAGCAGTGCCATCAGGGGGCTCCAGTCTATGGAGTTCTTC. Translation: CASSAIRGLQSMEFF.

This clone came up once. The V and J genes are TRBV10-3 and TRBJ2-1; TRBD2 matches at 12 bases. The V and J ends lost 2 bases and 4 bases, in that order; junction bases with no gene match: 3. Germline V CDR1 and CDR2: ENHRY, SYGVKD. The length of the CDR3 is 16 residues. This CDR3 reads CAISETSGGSYNEQFF. CDR3 nucleotide sequence: TGTGCCATCAGTGAGACTAGCGGGGGGAGTTACAATGAGCAGTTCTTC.

This clone was seen only a few times. The V and J genes are TRBV5-1 and TRBJ2-5; 9 bases fit TRBD1. The junction had 8 bases not matched to a gene; V was cut back by 6 bases and J by 5 bases. In germline, CDR1 is SGHRS, CDR2 YFSETQ. This CDR3 spans 14 amino acids. The CDR3 protein is CASKRTGVWETQYF. In DNA, the CDR3 is TGCGCCAGCAAGAGGACAGGGGTCTGGGAGACCCAGTACTTC.

The genes are TRBV30 and TRBJ1-1; 9 bases match TRBD1. The germline V gene encodes CDR1 GTSNPN and CDR2 SVGIG (reference sequence). This CDR3 is 14 amino acids long. V gave up 4 bases and J gave up 4 bases; unmatched junction bases: 7. CDR3 in DNA: TGTGCCTGGATACTTACAGGGGGCATCACTGAAGCTTTCTTT. It translates to CAWILTGGITEAFF.

The chain couples TRBV5-1 to TRBJ1-3; 10 nucleotides match TRBD1. The germline CDR1 and CDR2 sequences are SGHRS and YFSETQ. V shed 5 bases, J shed 0 bases, and the junction held 8 bases outside the gene matches. The CDR3 has 17 amino acids. CDR3 region: CASRFSGTGASGNTIYF. The CDR3 bases are TGCGCCAGCAGATTTTCCGGGACAGGGGCCTCTGGAAACACCATATATTTT.

The rearrangement joins TRBV4-2 to TRBJ2-2; 11 bases align to TRBD2. The CDR3 runs 16 residues. J lost 4 bases, V lost 8 bases, and 9 bases had no gene match. Germline V gene lookup returns CDR1 LGHNA and CDR2 YNFKEQ. In nucleotides, the CDR3 is TGTGCCAGCTCGAGCCTCACTAGCGGGGGCACCGGGGAGCTGTTTTTT. Protein product: CASSSLTSGGTGELFF.

The chain recombines TRBV2 with TRBJ2-5; 7 bases agree with TRBD1. In germline, CDR1 is SNHLY, CDR2 FYNNEI. Trimming cost V 6 bases and J 1 base; bases outside gene matches: 2. The CDR3 sequence is 13 residues long. In DNA form, the CDR3 reads TGTGCCAGCAGAAAGGGGGCCCAAGAGACCCAGTACTTC. Protein: CASRKGAQETQYF.

The chain employs TRBV23-1 and TRBJ2-3; 7 bases line up with TRBD1. TRBV23-1 qualifies as an ORF whose function is uncertain. The J segment lost 4 bases and the V segment lost 4 bases, leaving 5 bases of the junction unmatched. The CDR3 contains 14 residues. The CDR3 sequence is CASSRETGSDTQYF. The CDR3 coding sequence is TGCGCCAGCAGTCGAGAGACAGGGTCAGATACGCAGTATTTT.

This clone was observed once. V is TRBV11-2 and J is TRBJ2-5, with TRBD2 as a possible D gene (6 bases). The CDR3 sequence is 16 residues long. V was pared by 5 bases and J by 2 bases, with 18 bases between. Per the germline V gene, CDR1 is SGHAT and CDR2 is FQNNGV. In DNA form, the CDR3 reads TGTGCCAGCAGCCCAGGGTGGGGGGAGATACAAGAGACCCAGTACTTC. Protein: CASSPGWGEIQETQYF.

V gene TRBV27 combines with J gene TRBJ2-5, with 11 bases matching TRBD2. In germline, CDR1 is MNHEY, CDR2 SMNVEV (reference sequence). The ends lost 5 bases at V and 14 bases at J; junction bases unmatched: 10. The CDR3 runs to 13 residues. CDR3 loop: CASSEVVAGGPYF. The CDR3 DNA reads as TGTGCCAGCAGTGAGGTCGTAGCGGGGGGGCCCTACTTC.

The chain joins TRBV7-3 to TRBJ2-1, with TRBD2 matching over 12 bases. Germline V lookup: CDR1 SGHTA, CDR2 FQGTGA. The CDR3 sequence is 15 residues long. Trimming cost V 5 bases and J 10 bases; bases outside gene matches: 9. DNA for the CDR3: TGTGCCAGCAGCATAGCTAGCGGGGGGGCCTGGGAGCAGTTCTTC. Protein product: CASSIASGGAWEQFF.

Points on this clone: At the DNA level, this CDR3 is encoded by other sequences in the same sample as well. The chain joins TRBV18 to TRBJ2-1, with 7 bases matching TRBD1. The CDR3 runs 15 residues. Germline loops: CDR1 KGHSH, CDR2 LQKENI. With 6 bases clipped from V and 1 base from J, the junction kept 6 bases outside the gene matches. The chain's CDR3 is CASSPMTGSYNEQFF. The CDR3 bases are TGTGCCAGCTCTCCTATGACAGGGTCCTACAATGAGCAGTTCTTC.